The source of this T cell receptor (beta chain) is a study of blood T cell repertoires in COVID-19. Overall study: Samples taken during acute and convalescent COVID-19 were collected in the United States, Italy and Spain.

Original processing notes: Amplification from reference gene primers served as the basis for estimated nucleated cell counts. Only in-frame clones appear in the TCRdb table, and some are missing; sequencing was by immunoSEQ multiplex PCR. Clone size and the V and J calls come from that table; the DNA yielded D and trimming. The sample has roughly 250,000 clones; 70% to 85% are singletons. Germline CDR1 is MDHEN and CDR2 is SYDVKM. This CDR3 spans 16 amino acids. V trimming: 4 bases; J trimming: 2 bases; junction bases outside the gene matches: 7. Sequencing input: peripheral blood. This TCR derives from a woman at least 80 years old with active or convalescent COVID-19. The V gene is TRBV28, the J gene TRBJ2-1, with 8 bases identical to TRBD1. CDR3 sequence (DNA): TGTGCCAGCAGTTCCTTTACGGGACAGGCCTACAATGAGCAGTTCTTC. Translation: CASSSFTGQAYNEQFF.